These T cell receptor beta chains were read from a single sample in a study of cytomegalovirus exposure and HLA in healthy donors. Assay used: immunoSEQ multiplex PCR; TCRdb lists only in-frame clones, some missing. In the table there are roughly 6,200 clones, roughly 51% of which are singletons. The sample comprised PBMCs. Receptors were obtained from a man aged 30 to 39 in good health and CMV-seropositive. The CDR3 runs from the conserved cysteine through the conserved F or W. A D gene is named only where the DNA matches it firmly. Not all rows give a size; the values are once, few, many and, for expanded clones, a class.

CDR3	DNA	size	J	V	D
CSVEDPSRRAEQFF	TGCAGCGTTGAGGATCCCTCGAGGAGGGCTGAGCAGTTCTTC	NA	TRBJ2-1	TRBV29-1	NA
CSGGVPEAFF	TGCAGCGGGGGAGTTCCTGAAGCTTTCTTT	NA	TRBJ1-1	TRBV29-1	NA
CASSVYSRTDTQYF	TGTGCCAGCTCCGTTTATAGTCGAACAGATACGCAGTATTTT	NA	TRBJ2-3	TRBV18	NA
CASSLDGRDRDEQYF	TGTGCCAGCAGTTTGGATGGCCGGGACAGAGACGAGCAGTACTTC	NA	TRBJ2-7	TRBV11-2	TRBD1
CAWSVGGGYTF	TGTGCCTGGAGTGTAGGGGGAGGCTACACCTTC	NA	TRBJ1-2	TRBV30	NA
CASSQWEDYYEQYF	TGTGCCAGCAGCCAATGGGAGGACTACTACGAGCAGTACTTC	NA	TRBJ2-7	TRBV14	NA
CSVAGTATEAFF	TGCAGCGTTGCCGGGACAGCCACTGAAGCTTTCTTT	NA	TRBJ1-1	TRBV29-1	TRBD1
CASSEGVSPLHF	TGTGCCAGCAGTGAGGGGGTCTCACCCCTCCACTTT	NA	TRBJ1-6	TRBV27	NA
CASSQDGTGVVNEQFF	TGCGCCAGCAGCCAAGACGGGACAGGGGTTGTAAATGAGCAGTTCTTC	medium-sized	TRBJ2-1	TRBV4-3	TRBD1
CASSEGTDTEAFF	TGTGCCAGCAGTGAAGGTACAGACACTGAAGCTTTCTTT	NA	TRBJ1-1	TRBV6-1	NA
CASSSLQANTEAFF	TGCGCCAGCAGCTCGTTACAGGCTAACACTGAAGCTTTCTTT	NA	TRBJ1-1	TRBV5-1	NA
CASSRPAGFGPQHF	TGTGCCAGCAGTCGTCCGGCGGGGTTCGGGCCCCAGCATTTT	NA	TRBJ1-5	TRBV28	NA
CASSPWTGYTEAFF	TGTGCCAGCAGCCCCTGGACAGGGTACACTGAAGCTTTCTTT	NA	TRBJ1-1	TRBV7-6	TRBD1
CAGWTANYGYTF	TGTGCCGGATGGACAGCTAACTATGGCTACACCTTC	medium-sized	TRBJ1-2	TRBV6-5	NA
CAWSVKSQPQHF	TGTGCCTGGAGTGTAAAAAGCCAGCCCCAGCATTTT	few	TRBJ1-5	TRBV30	NA
CASSQEASSSEAFF	TGTGCCAGCAGCCAAGAAGCTAGTTCCTCTGAAGCTTTCTTT	few	TRBJ1-1	TRBV14	NA
CASSQAGGLNQPQHF	TGCGCCAGCAGCCAAGCGGGGGGGCTAAATCAGCCCCAGCATTTT	NA	TRBJ1-5	TRBV4-1	NA
CASSFGQGSQPQHF	TGTGCCAGCAGTTTCGGACAGGGGAGTCAGCCCCAGCATTTT	NA	TRBJ1-5	TRBV28	TRBD1
CASSDTSGGQETQYF	TGTGCCAGCAGTGACACTAGCGGGGGGCAAGAGACCCAGTACTTC	NA	TRBJ2-5	TRBV6-4	TRBD2
CASSLGTNEQYF	TGTGCCAGCAGCCTCGGGACTAACGAGCAGTACTTC	NA	TRBJ2-7	TRBV7-6	TRBD2
CASSDRVGGNQPQHF	TGTGCCAGCAGTGACAGGGTAGGAGGCAATCAGCCCCAGCATTTT	NA	TRBJ1-5	TRBV2	NA
CATSRVLSPEAFF	TGTGCCACCAGCAGAGTCCTCTCCCCTGAAGCTTTCTTT	NA	TRBJ1-1	TRBV15	NA
CASSQFEGKDSPLHF	TGCGCCAGCAGCCAATTTGAGGGAAAGGATTCACCCCTCCACTTT	NA	TRBJ1-6	TRBV4-3	NA
CSVAAYYGYTF	TGCAGCGTGGCCGCCTACTATGGCTACACCTTC	NA	TRBJ1-2	TRBV29-1	NA
CASSQSSQGADGYTF	TGTGCCAGCAGCCAAAGTTCCCAGGGGGCGGATGGCTACACCTTC	NA	TRBJ1-2	TRBV4-2	TRBD1
CASRETGGDAFF	TGTGCCAGCAGAGAGACAGGGGGGGATGCTTTCTTT	NA	TRBJ1-1	TRBV6-5	TRBD1
CASSQDRQGPYEQYF	TGTGCCAGCAGCCAAGATCGACAGGGTCCCTACGAGCAGTACTTC	NA	TRBJ2-7	TRBV4-2	TRBD1
CAWSVGRTLLGSNQPQHF	TGTGCCTGGAGTGTGGGTAGGACACTATTAGGGAGCAATCAGCCCCAGCATTTT	few	TRBJ1-5	TRBV30	NA
CSVEDRGPFLMNTEAFF	TGCAGCGTTGAAGATCGTGGCCCTTTTCTTATGAACACTGAAGCTTTCTTT	NA	TRBJ1-1	TRBV29-1	NA
CASSLGRVGTEAFF	TGTGCCAGCAGTTTGGGCAGGGTGGGCACTGAAGCTTTCTTT	NA	TRBJ1-1	TRBV28	NA
CASSFQGYEQYF	TGTGCCAGCAGCTTCCAGGGTTACGAGCAGTACTTC	few	TRBJ2-7	TRBV6-5	NA
CAWARREQPQHF	TGTGCCTGGGCCAGGAGGGAACAGCCCCAGCATTTT	NA	TRBJ1-5	TRBV30	NA
CAWSAGEAFF	TGTGCCTGGAGTGCGGGGGAAGCTTTCTTT	NA	TRBJ1-1	TRBV30	NA
CASSGGTKLYTEAFF	TGTGCCAGCAGCGGAGGGACGAAATTATACACTGAAGCTTTCTTT	NA	TRBJ1-1	TRBV6-1	NA
CASSMGLQPQHF	TGTGCCAGTAGTATGGGCCTCCAGCCCCAGCATTTT	NA	TRBJ1-5	TRBV19	NA
CAWSVLGSTHLSYEQYF	TGTGCCTGGAGTGTACTAGGGAGTACACATCTCTCCTACGAGCAGTACTTC	NA	TRBJ2-7	TRBV30	NA
CASSPPRVRAEAFF	TGTGCCAGCAGCCCCCCCCGGGTTCGTGCTGAAGCTTTCTTT	few	TRBJ1-1	TRBV7-2	NA
CASSDEERGGSYEQYF	TGTGCCAGCAGCGACGAAGAGCGGGGGGGCAGTTACGAGCAGTACTTC	few	TRBJ2-7	TRBV9	TRBD2
CSAWDREVGTEAFF	TGCAGCGCATGGGACAGGGAAGTGGGGACTGAAGCTTTCTTT	NA	TRBJ1-1	TRBV29-1	TRBD1
CSPTGVNTEAFF	TGCAGCCCGACGGGAGTGAACACTGAAGCTTTCTTT	NA	TRBJ1-1	TRBV29-1	NA
CSVHIETDNYGYTF	TGCAGCGTTCACATTGAGACAGACAACTATGGCTACACCTTC	NA	TRBJ1-2	TRBV29-1	NA
CASRPGLAGGTDTQYF	TGCGCCAGCCGACCGGGACTAGCGGGAGGCACAGATACGCAGTATTTT	NA	TRBJ2-3	TRBV10-2	TRBD2
CASSTDREGYNYGYTF	TGTGCCAGCAGTACGGACAGGGAGGGCTATAACTATGGCTACACCTTC	NA	TRBJ1-2	TRBV2	TRBD1
CSVGRVNTEAFF	TGCAGCGTTGGGAGGGTGAACACTGAAGCTTTCTTT	NA	TRBJ1-1	TRBV29-1	NA
CASSQDPSGGAYEQYF	TGTGCCAGCAGCCAAGATCCTAGCGGGGGGGCCTACGAGCAGTACTTC	NA	TRBJ2-7	TRBV4-2	TRBD2
CASSLELRASFNTEAFF	TGTGCCAGCAGCTTGGAGCTCAGGGCGTCATTTAACACTGAAGCTTTCTTT	NA	TRBJ1-1	TRBV5-4	NA
CASSTHRNTEAFF	TGTGCCAGCAGTACACACAGGAACACTGAAGCTTTCTTT	NA	TRBJ1-1	TRBV25-1	NA
CASSPGTDTQYF	TGTGCCAGCAGTCCAGGGACAGATACGCAGTATTTT	NA	TRBJ2-3	TRBV6-5	NA
CASYTHTSGSVEQFF	TGTGCCTCATATACCCACACTAGCGGGAGTGTTGAGCAGTTCTTC	few	TRBJ2-1	TRBV30	TRBD2
CAISLTGGTNQPQHF	TGTGCCATCAGTTTAACAGGGGGCACCAATCAGCCCCAGCATTTT	few	TRBJ1-5	TRBV10-3	TRBD1
CSVGRQTNLNTEAFF	TGCAGCGTTGGGAGGCAGACTAACCTTAACACTGAAGCTTTCTTT	few	TRBJ1-1	TRBV29-1	NA
CASSQGQGAKNSPLHF	TGCGCCAGCAGCCAAGGACAGGGGGCGAAAAATTCACCCCTCCACTTT	NA	TRBJ1-6	TRBV4-3	TRBD1
CSAPLGQAQHF	TGCAGTGCTCCATTAGGACAGGCCCAGCATTTT	NA	TRBJ1-5	TRBV20-1	TRBD1
CASSQGLGDYEQYF	TGCGCCAGCAGCCAGGGACTAGGGGACTACGAGCAGTACTTC	NA	TRBJ2-7	TRBV4-3	TRBD2
CASSRAGRYGYTF	TGTGCCAGCTCACGGGCGGGTCGCTATGGCTACACCTTC	NA	TRBJ1-2	TRBV18	NA
CSVVERQETQYF	TGCAGCGTTGTAGAGCGGCAAGAGACCCAGTACTTC	NA	TRBJ2-5	TRBV29-1	NA
CASSLGQGMTEAFF	TGCGCCAGCAGCTTGGGACAGGGAATGACTGAAGCTTTCTTT	NA	TRBJ1-1	TRBV5-1	TRBD1
CASSPTSGGAGPDTQYF	TGCGCCAGCAGCCCCACTAGCGGGGGGGCCGGTCCAGATACGCAGTATTTT	NA	TRBJ2-3	TRBV4-3	TRBD2
CASSPQGTGGSEQYF	TGTGCCAGCTCCCCTCAAGGGACAGGGGGGAGCGAGCAGTACTTC	NA	TRBJ2-7	TRBV18	TRBD1